Detailed here is one T cell receptor (beta chain). These data are taken from a study of OX40 agonist ivuxolimab in advanced cancers. About the research overall: Ivuxolimab, which is an agonistic anti-OX40 (CD134) antibody, was administered to the patients. Three patients had partial responses: one hepatocellular carcinoma, two cutaneous melanoma.

The assay was immunoSEQ multiplex PCR, and TCRdb's table has in-frame clones only and misses some. The data show 94,000 or so clones, around four fifths seen once. Germline assignment: CDR1 MDHEN and CDR2 SYDVKM. J gave up 2 bases and V 3 bases, and 5 bases lay outside the gene matches. The CDR3 sequence is 17 residues long. Sampling of blood occurred at baseline, cycle 4 day 1, and cycle 7 day 1. The genes are TRBV28 and TRBJ1-4; the match to TRBD1 covers 11 bases. The source was CD4+ or CD8+ T cells sorted from blood, collected in a trial of the OX40 agonist ivuxolimab. This clonotype was sampled from an adult with an advanced solid tumor such as melanoma, head and neck, liver or kidney cancer. The CDR3 nucleotides are TGTGCCAGCAGTTTCCCGGGACAGGGGGGCACTAATGAAAAACTGTTTTTT. Translation: CASSFPGQGGTNEKLFF. The full variable domain, in which reference TRBV28 and TRBJ1-4 provide the parts outside the CDR3, is DVKVTQSSRYLVKRTGEKVFLECVQDMDHENMFWYRQDPGLGLRLIYFSYDVKMKEKGDIPEGYSVSREKKERFSLILESASTNQTSMYLCASSFPGQGGTNEKLFFGSGTQLSVL.